This TCR beta chain was sequenced in a study of blood T cell repertoires in COVID-19. Study in general: From the United States, Italy and Spain came samples of acute and convalescent COVID-19. PBMCs, B-cell-depleted T cells, or T cells provided the cDNA or gDNA that made up the material.

Sequencing used immunoSEQ multiplex PCR; TCRdb keeps in-frame clones, though not all of them. This table has some 48,000 clones, 90% appearing once. Trimming at V came to 5 bases and at J to 3 bases, leaving 13 bases not matched to a gene. In germline, CDR1 is MNHNY, CDR2 SVGAGI (reference sequence). CDR3 size: 18 residues. The chain has TRBV6-6 and TRBJ2-2; 9 bases line up with TRBD1. This receptor was taken from a man aged 65 to 79 with active COVID-19. Sequencing used peripheral blood. The CDR3 loop reads CASSPGTGSWRDTGELFF. DNA for the CDR3: TGTGCCAGCAGTCCCGGGACAGGGTCTTGGAGAGACACCGGGGAGCTGTTTTTT.